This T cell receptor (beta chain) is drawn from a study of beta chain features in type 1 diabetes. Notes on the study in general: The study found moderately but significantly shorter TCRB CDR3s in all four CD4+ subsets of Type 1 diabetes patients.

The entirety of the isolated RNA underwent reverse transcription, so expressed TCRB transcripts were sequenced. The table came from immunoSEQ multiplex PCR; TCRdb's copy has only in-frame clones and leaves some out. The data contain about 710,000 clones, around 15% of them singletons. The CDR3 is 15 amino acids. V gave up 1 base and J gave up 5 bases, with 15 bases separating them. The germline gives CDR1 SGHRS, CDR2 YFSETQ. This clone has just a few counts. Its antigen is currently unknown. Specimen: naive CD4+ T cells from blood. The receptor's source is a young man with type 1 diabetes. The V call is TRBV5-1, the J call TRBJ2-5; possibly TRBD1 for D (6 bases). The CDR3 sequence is CASSLLGAPVETQYF. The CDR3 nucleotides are TGCGCCAGCAGCTTGCTGGGGGCGCCGGTCGAGACCCAGTACTTC.